The 9 T cell receptor beta chains reported below all come from one sample, sequenced in a study of graft-versus-host responses after intestinal transplantation. Their specific antigens are unknown. Profiled with immunoSEQ multiplex PCR; TCRdb holds only in-frame clones, not every one. The sample shows roughly 100,000 clones, 91% of them seen only once. Sequencing was performed on unstimulated CD4+ T cells sorted from spleen or lymph node cells, taken before transplant. The receptors derive from a human donor who was the organ donor for an intestinal transplant.

V and J are TRBV2 and TRBJ2-4, with TRBD2 matching over 14 bases. This CDR3 has 14 residues. The germline CDR1 and CDR2 sequences are SNHLY and FYNNEI. Unmatched junction bases numbered 7, after V lost 4 bases and J lost 14 bases. CDR3 sequence (DNA): TGTGCCAGCAGTGTAGGACTAGCGGGGGGCAGCGAGTACTTC. Protein sequence: CASSVGLAGGSEYF.

The chain carries TRBV9 and TRBJ2-5; TRBD2 matches 12 bases. Trimming took 3 bases from V and 2 from J; bases not matched to a gene: 5. The CDR3 has 16 amino acids. Germline assignment: CDR1 SGDLS and CDR2 YYNGEE. The CDR3 coding sequence is TGTGCCAGCAGCGGACGGACTAGCGGGGAGCAAGAGACCCAGTACTTC. Translation: CASSGRTSGEQETQYF.

J is TRBJ1-3 and V is TRBV9, with a possible D match to TRBD1 (5 bases). From germline, CDR1 is SGDLS and CDR2 YYNGEE. V was pared by 0 bases and J by 6 bases, with 13 bases between. This CDR3 spans 15 amino acids. The CDR3 DNA reads TGTGCCAGCAGCGTAGCGGGGGTCTATCAAAACACCATATATTTT. Protein product: CASSVAGVYQNTIYF.

V gene TRBV27 combines with J gene TRBJ1-5; D unresolved. The CDR3 length is 11 residues. V dropped 5 bases and J dropped 5 bases, with 4 bases sitting between them. Germline-derived CDR1 and CDR2 are MNHEY and SMNVEV (reference sequence). Written as DNA, the CDR3 is TGTGCCAGCAGTCCTCATCAGCCCCAGCATTTT. This translates into CASSPHQPQHF.

The chain employs TRBV6-5 and TRBJ1-1, with D perhaps matching TRBD1 (5 bases). Per germline, CDR1 MNHEY and CDR2 SVGAGI. V was clipped by 6 bases and J by 0 bases, with 14 bases between them. The CDR3 has 15 amino acids. CDR3 nucleotides: TGTGCCAGCAGACCATTGACAGTGATGAACACTGAAGCTTTCTTT. Encoded protein: CASRPLTVMNTEAFF.

This clone appeared once. The chain carries TRBV9 and TRBJ2-1; D might be TRBD2 (5 bases). V lost 0 bases and J lost 2, with 9 bases in between. The V gene's germline CDR1 is SGDLS and CDR2 YYNGEE. CDR3 size: 15 residues. The CDR3 nucleotides are TGTGCCAGCAGCGTAGCCGGGGTCACCTACAATGAGCAGTTCTTC. Protein product: CASSVAGVTYNEQFF. Full variable domain (missing parts from reference TRBV9 and TRBJ2-1): DSGVTQTPKHLITATGQRVTLRCSPRSGDLSVYWYQQSLDQGLQFLIQYYNGEERAKGNILERFSAQQFPDLHSELNLSSLELGDSALYFCASSVAGVTYNEQFFGPGTRLTVL.

The CDR3 DNA is TGTGCTAGTGGTCCCGCGGGGGGGCTCGCCTACAATGAGCAGTTCTTC. Its protein is CASGPAGGLAYNEQFF. The chain employs TRBV12-5 and TRBJ2-1, with TRBD2 matching over 9 bases. Trimming cost V 5 bases and J 2 bases; bases outside gene matches: 7. The germline V gene encodes CDR1 LGHNT and CDR2 FRNRAP. The CDR3 spans 16 residues.

The chain employs TRBV6-1 and TRBJ2-2, with unresolved D. The V and J ends lost 6 bases and 6 bases respectively, with 11 bases between them. The CDR3 totals 13 residues. The germline V gene encodes CDR1 MNHNS and CDR2 SASEGT. CDR3 loop: CASRPTAAGELFF. The CDR3 DNA reads TGTGCCAGCAGACCAACAGCTGCCGGGGAGCTGTTTTTT.

The gene calls are TRBV5-8 and TRBJ2-2, with D possibly TRBD1 on 6 matching bases. Trimming stripped 4 bases from V and 0 bases from J, with 7 bases between. Germline V CDR1 and CDR2: SGHTS, YDEGEE. CDR3 size: 14 residues. The CDR3 is CASSRTANTGELFF. For the CDR3, the DNA is TGTGCCAGCAGCCGGACAGCGAACACCGGGGAGCTGTTTTTT.